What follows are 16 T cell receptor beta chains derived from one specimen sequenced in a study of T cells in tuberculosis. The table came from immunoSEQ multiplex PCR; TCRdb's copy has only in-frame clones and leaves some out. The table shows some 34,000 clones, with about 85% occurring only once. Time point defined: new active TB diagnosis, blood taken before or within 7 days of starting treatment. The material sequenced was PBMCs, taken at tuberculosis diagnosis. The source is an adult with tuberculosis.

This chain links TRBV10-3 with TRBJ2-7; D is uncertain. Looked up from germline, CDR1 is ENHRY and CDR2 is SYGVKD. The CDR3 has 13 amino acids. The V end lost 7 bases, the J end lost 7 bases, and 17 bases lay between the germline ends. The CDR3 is CAITGDLSQEQYF. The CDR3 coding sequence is TGTGCCATCACCGGAGACCTCTCCCAAGAGCAGTACTTC.

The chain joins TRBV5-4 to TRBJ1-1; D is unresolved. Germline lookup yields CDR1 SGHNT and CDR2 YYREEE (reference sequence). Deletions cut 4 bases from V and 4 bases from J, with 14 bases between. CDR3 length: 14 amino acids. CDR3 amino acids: CASSLPLSGTEAFF. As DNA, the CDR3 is TGTGCCAGCAGCCTCCCTCTTTCGGGCACTGAAGCTTTCTTT.

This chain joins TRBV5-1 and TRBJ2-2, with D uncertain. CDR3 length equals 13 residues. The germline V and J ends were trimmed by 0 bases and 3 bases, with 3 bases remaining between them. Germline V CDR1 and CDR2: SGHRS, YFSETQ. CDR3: CASSLADTGELFF. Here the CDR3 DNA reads TGCGCCAGCAGCTTGGCAGACACCGGGGAGCTGTTTTTT.

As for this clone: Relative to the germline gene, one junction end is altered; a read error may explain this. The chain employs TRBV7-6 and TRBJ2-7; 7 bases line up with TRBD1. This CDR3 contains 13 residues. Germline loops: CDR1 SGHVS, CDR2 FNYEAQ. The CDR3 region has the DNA TGTGCTAGCAGGGACAGAGGCTCCTACGAGCAGTACTTC. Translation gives CASRDRGSYEQYF.

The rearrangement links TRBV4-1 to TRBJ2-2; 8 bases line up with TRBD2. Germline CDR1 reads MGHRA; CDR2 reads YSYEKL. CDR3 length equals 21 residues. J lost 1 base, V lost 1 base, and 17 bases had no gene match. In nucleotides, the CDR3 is TGCGCCAGCAGCCAAGGACCTCTCGCCCGGTTGGGGACTAGGAACACCGGGGAGCTGTTTTTT. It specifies CASSQGPLARLGTRNTGELFF.

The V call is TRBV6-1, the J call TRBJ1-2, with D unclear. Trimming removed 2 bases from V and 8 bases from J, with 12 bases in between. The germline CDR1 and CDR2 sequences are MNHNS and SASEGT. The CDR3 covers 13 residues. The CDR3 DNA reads TGTGCCAGCAGTGAACCGTTCTCGGAGGGCTACACCTTC. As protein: CASSEPFSEGYTF.

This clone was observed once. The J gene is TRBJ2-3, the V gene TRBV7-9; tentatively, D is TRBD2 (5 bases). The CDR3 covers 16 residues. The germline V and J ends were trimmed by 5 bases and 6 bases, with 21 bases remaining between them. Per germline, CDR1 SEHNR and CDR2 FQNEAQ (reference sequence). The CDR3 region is CASSPGRGRPLDTQYF. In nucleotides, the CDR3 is TGTGCCAGCAGCCCCGGCCGGGGTCGCCCTTTGGATACGCAGTATTTT.

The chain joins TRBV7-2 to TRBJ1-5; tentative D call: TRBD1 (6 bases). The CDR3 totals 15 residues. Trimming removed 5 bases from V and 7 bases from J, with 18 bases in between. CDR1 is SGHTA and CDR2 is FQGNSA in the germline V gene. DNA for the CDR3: TGTGCCAGCAGCGCCGCGGGGGGGCTTAAGCAGCCCCAGCATTTT. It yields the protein CASSAAGGLKQPQHF.

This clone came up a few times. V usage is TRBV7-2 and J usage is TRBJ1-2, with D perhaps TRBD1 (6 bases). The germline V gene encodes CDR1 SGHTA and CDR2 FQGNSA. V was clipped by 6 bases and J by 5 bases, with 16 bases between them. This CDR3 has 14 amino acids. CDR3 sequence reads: CASRYTDRLYGYTF. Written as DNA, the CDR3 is TGTGCCAGCAGATATACCGACAGGCTATATGGCTACACCTTC.

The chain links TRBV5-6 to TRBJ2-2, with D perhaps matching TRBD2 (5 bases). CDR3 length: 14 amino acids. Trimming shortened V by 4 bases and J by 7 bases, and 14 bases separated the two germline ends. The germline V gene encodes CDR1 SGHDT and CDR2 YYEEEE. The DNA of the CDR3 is TGTGCCAGCAGCCCAGACTACCGAGGCGGGGAGCTGTTTTTT. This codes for CASSPDYRGGELFF.

The CDR3 DNA sequence: TGTGCGGTTATCTTCTCAGGGAACACCGGGGAGCTGTTTTTT. Amino acids: CAVIFSGNTGELFF. The chain employs TRBV21-1 and TRBJ2-2; TRBD1 was called by the table and not checked on the DNA. TRBV21-1 is reported as a pseudogene. This CDR3 has 14 amino acids.

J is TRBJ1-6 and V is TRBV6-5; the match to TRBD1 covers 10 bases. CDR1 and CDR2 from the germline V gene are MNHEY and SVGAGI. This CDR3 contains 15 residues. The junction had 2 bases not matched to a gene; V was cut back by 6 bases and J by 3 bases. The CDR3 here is CASRWTGGYNSPLHF. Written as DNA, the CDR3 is TGTGCCAGCAGGTGGACAGGGGGCTATAATTCACCCCTCCACTTT.

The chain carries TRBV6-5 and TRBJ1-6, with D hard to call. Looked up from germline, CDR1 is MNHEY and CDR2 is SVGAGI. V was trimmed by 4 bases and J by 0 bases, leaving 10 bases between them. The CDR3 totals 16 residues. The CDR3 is CASSLWQSSYNSPLHF. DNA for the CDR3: TGTGCCAGCAGTTTATGGCAAAGCTCCTATAATTCACCCCTCCACTTT.

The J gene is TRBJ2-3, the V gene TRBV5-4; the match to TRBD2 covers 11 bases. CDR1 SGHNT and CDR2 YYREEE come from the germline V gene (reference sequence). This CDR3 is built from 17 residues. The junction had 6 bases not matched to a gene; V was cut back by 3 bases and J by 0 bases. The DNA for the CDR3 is TGTGCCAGCAGCTCGGGACTAGCGGCTGCTAGCACAGATACGCAGTATTTT. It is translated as CASSSGLAAASTDTQYF.

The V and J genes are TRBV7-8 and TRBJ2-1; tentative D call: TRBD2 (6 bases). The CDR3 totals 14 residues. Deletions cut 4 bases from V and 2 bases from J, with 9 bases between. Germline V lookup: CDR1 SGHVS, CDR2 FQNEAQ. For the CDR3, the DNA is TGTGCCAGCAGCTCCGGAGGGGCCTACAATGAGCAGTTCTTC. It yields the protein CASSSGGAYNEQFF.

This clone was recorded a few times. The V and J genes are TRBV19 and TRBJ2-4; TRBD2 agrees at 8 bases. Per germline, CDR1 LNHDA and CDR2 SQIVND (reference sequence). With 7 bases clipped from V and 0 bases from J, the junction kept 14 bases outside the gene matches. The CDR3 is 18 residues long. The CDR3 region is CASTQEAGGSLAKNIQYF. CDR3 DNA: TGTGCCAGTACCCAAGAGGCGGGGGGTTCACTAGCCAAAAACATTCAGTACTTC.